Listed here are 9 T cell receptor beta chains from one sample, sequenced in a study of spatial heterogeneity in lung cancer. Time point given: sample taken at primary tumor resection. Material for sequencing was whole RNA from tumor, nontumor lung or frozen PBMC, left unsorted. TCRdb re-derived calls from the 5' RACE reads in MiXCR, one entry per CDR3 protein. The table lists roughly 80,000 distinct CDR3 sequences, approximately 12% of them singletons. The sample in question was PBMCs, obtained at surgery. The receptors shown here come from a male donor with early-stage non-small cell lung cancer.

This clonotype showed up just a few times. This chain uses TRBV7-9 with TRBJ1-2; maybe TRBD1 (5 bases). From germline, CDR1 is SEHNR and CDR2 FQNEAQ (reference sequence). The CDR3 loop spans 12 amino acids. Deletions cut 7 bases from V and 3 bases from J, with 9 bases between. The CDR3 nucleotides are TGTGCCAGCACCCGGGACGACTATGGCTACACCTTC. Translation: CASTRDDYGYTF.

This rearrangement joins TRBV7-2 to TRBJ1-1; weak D call: TRBD1 (5 bases). The CDR3 is 13 amino acids. The V gene lost 5 bases and the J gene lost 9 bases, with 16 bases spanning the gap. Germline V gene data show CDR1 as SGHTA and CDR2 as FQGNSA. CDR3 region: CASSRGRVEKAFF. CDR3 nucleotides: TGTGCCAGCAGCCGGGGCAGGGTTGAAAAAGCTTTCTTT.

The rearrangement uses TRBV11-2 and TRBJ2-2; D is ambiguous. Trimming took off 1 base at V and 6 bases at J, with 6 bases between the two ends. The length of the CDR3 is 13 residues. Germline-derived CDR1 and CDR2 are SGHAT and FQNNGV. The CDR3 region is CASSLAMAGELFF. Written as DNA, the CDR3 is TGTGCCAGCAGCTTAGCGATGGCCGGGGAGCTGTTTTTT.

This clonotype appeared a few times. The chain is built from TRBV20-1 and TRBJ2-7; D gene uncertain. The V and J ends lost 3 bases and 2 bases respectively, with 8 bases between them. The CDR3 has 12 amino acids. Germline values: CDR1 DFQATT, CDR2 SNEGSKA (reference sequence). The CDR3 DNA reads as TGCAGTGCTAGCCCTACTACCTACGAGCAGTACTTC. Translation: CSASPTTYEQYF.

This clonotype turned up a few times. The rearrangement links TRBV19 to TRBJ2-3; 11 nucleotides agree with TRBD1. After removal of 9 bases from V and 6 bases from J, the junction contained 11 bases not matched to a gene. The CDR3 length is 15 residues. The germline gives CDR1 LNHDA, CDR2 SQIVND (reference sequence). The CDR3 is CASQDRGRSSDTQYF. CDR3 nucleotide sequence: TGTGCCAGCCAGGACAGGGGGCGAAGTAGTGATACGCAGTATTTT.

This clonotype was detected a few times. The V gene is TRBV6-1, the J gene TRBJ2-5; unclear D gene. V shed 1 base and J shed 4 bases, with 13 bases lying between them. CDR1 MNHNS and CDR2 SASEGT come from the germline V gene. The CDR3 is 15 residues long. CDR3 region: CASSEGWASLETQYF. The CDR3 DNA reads as TGTGCCAGCAGTGAAGGGTGGGCATCCCTAGAGACCCAGTACTTC.

Many counts were recorded for this clonotype. The V call is TRBV5-1, the J call TRBJ1-1; D may be TRBD1 (6 bases). Per the germline V gene, CDR1 is SGHRS and CDR2 is YFSETQ. CDR3 length equals 15 residues. V was pared by 0 bases and J by 1 base, with 10 bases between. The CDR3 nucleotides are TGCGCCAGCAGCTTGGCCGGACAGCGGAACACTGAAGCTTTCTTT. It is translated as CASSLAGQRNTEAFF. Filled out from reference TRBV5-1 and TRBJ1-1, the complete variable domain reads KAGVTQTPRYLIKTRGQQVTLSCSPISGHRSVSWYQQTPGQGLQFLFEYFSETQRNKGNFPGRFSGRQFSNSRSEMNVSTLELGDSALYLCASSLAGQRNTEAFFGQGTRLTVV.

This clonotype turned up a few times. V gene TRBV3-1 combines with J gene TRBJ2-7; no clear D. V was shortened by 1 base and J by 0 bases, with 4 bases between the two germline ends. This CDR3 is built from 13 residues. The germline V gene encodes CDR1 LGHDT and CDR2 YNNKEL (reference sequence). The CDR3 sequence: CASSQAISYEQYF. The CDR3 nucleotides read TGTGCCAGCAGCCAAGCCATCTCCTACGAGCAGTACTTC.

The J gene is TRBJ2-7, the V gene TRBV20-1, with 10 bases identical to TRBD2. With 2 bases clipped from V and 0 bases from J, the junction kept 7 bases outside the gene matches. The germline V gene encodes CDR1 DFQATT and CDR2 SNEGSKA (reference sequence). This CDR3 has 16 residues. The CDR3 loop is CSARKGLAAFSYEQYF. The CDR3 region has the DNA TGCAGTGCTAGAAAAGGACTAGCGGCCTTCTCCTACGAGCAGTACTTC.